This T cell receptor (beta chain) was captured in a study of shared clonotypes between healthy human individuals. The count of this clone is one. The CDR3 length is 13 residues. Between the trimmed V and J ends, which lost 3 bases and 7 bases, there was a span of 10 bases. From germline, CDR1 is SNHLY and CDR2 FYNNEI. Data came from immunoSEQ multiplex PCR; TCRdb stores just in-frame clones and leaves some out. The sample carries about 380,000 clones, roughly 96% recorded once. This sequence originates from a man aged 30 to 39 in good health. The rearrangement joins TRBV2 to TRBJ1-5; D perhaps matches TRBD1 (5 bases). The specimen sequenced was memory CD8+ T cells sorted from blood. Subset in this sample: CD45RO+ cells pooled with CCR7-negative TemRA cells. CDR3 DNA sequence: TGTGCCAGCAGTGAGGGGACTCGACAGCCCCAGCATTTT. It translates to CASSEGTRQPQHF.